This is a list of T cell receptor beta chains from one sample in a study of T-cell memory formation after mild COVID-19. TCRdb itself ran the 5' RACE reads through MiXCR, one entry per CDR3 protein. This sample has approximately 490,000 distinct CDR3 sequences, with 20% found just once. Input material: PBMCs or a T cell subset sorted from them (not recorded which). Receptors originate from an adult woman who had mild COVID-19 (a few samples of this study predate the infection). Cell type and time point are not known. Both conserved end residues are part of each CDR3. D genes are given only for firm matches. The size of a clone is reported for some rows only, either as once, few or many, or as a class for expanded clones.

cdr3_nt: TGTGCCAGCAGTCGTTGGACAGGGGGCAAGAACAATCAGCCCCAGCATTTT
cdr3_aa: CASSRWTGGKNNQPQHF
j_call: TRBJ1-5
v_call: TRBV28
d_call: TRBD1
clone_size: few

cdr3_nt: TGCGCCAGCAGCTTGGCCGGGGCGGACGGGGAGCTGTTTTTT
cdr3_aa: CASSLAGADGELFF
j_call: TRBJ2-2
v_call: TRBV5-1
d_call: NA
clone_size: few

cdr3_nt: TGTGCCAGCTCACTTCTTGAGAATAGCGGGAGGGCCGGGAGCCACGAGCAGTACTTC
cdr3_aa: CASSLLENSGRAGSHEQYF
j_call: TRBJ2-7
v_call: TRBV18
d_call: TRBD2
clone_size: few

cdr3_nt: TGTGCCAGCGGCCCGGGACTAGAGCATCTCTTC
cdr3_aa: CASGPGLEHLF
j_call: TRBJ2-1
v_call: TRBV7-2
d_call: TRBD2
clone_size: few

cdr3_nt: TGCGCCAGCAGCTTGGCCTTTGGGGAATCGGCCGGGGAGCTGTTTTTT
cdr3_aa: CASSLAFGESAGELFF
j_call: TRBJ2-2
v_call: TRBV5-1
d_call: NA
clone_size: NA

cdr3_nt: TGCGCCAGCAGCCTCGGGACTAGCGGGGGGGCCGTACAAGAGACCCAGTACTTC
cdr3_aa: CASSLGTSGGAVQETQYF
j_call: TRBJ2-5
v_call: TRBV4-1
d_call: TRBD2
clone_size: NA

cdr3_nt: TGTGCCAGCAGCTTGTTTCAGGGGAGCTCCTACAATGAGCAGTTCTTC
cdr3_aa: CASSLFQGSSYNEQFF
j_call: TRBJ2-1
v_call: TRBV5-6
d_call: NA
clone_size: NA

cdr3_nt: TGCGCCAGCAGCTTGGAAGCAGCGGGGTACAATGAGCAGTTCTTC
cdr3_aa: CASSLEAAGYNEQFF
j_call: TRBJ2-1
v_call: TRBV5-1
d_call: TRBD2
clone_size: NA

cdr3_nt: TGTGCCAGCAGCTTAGATCTCTTTGGCAGGGCAGGAGAAGAGACCCAGTACTTC
cdr3_aa: CASSLDLFGRAGEETQYF
j_call: TRBJ2-5
v_call: TRBV11-2
d_call: NA
clone_size: few

cdr3_nt: TGTGCCAGCAGCCCGGGACAGGACTCCTACGAGCAGTACTTC
cdr3_aa: CASSPGQDSYEQYF
j_call: TRBJ2-7
v_call: TRBV7-7
d_call: TRBD1
clone_size: NA

cdr3_nt: TGTGCCATCAGTGAGTCCTTTGGCGGGAGGAGCGATGAGCAGTTCTTC
cdr3_aa: CAISESFGGRSDEQFF
j_call: TRBJ2-1
v_call: TRBV10-3
d_call: TRBD2
clone_size: NA

cdr3_nt: TGCGCCAGCAGCTTTTTTTACAGCACAGATACGCAGTATTTT
cdr3_aa: CASSFFYSTDTQYF
j_call: TRBJ2-3
v_call: TRBV5-1
d_call: NA
clone_size: NA

cdr3_nt: TGTGCCAGCAGCTTTGAGGAGATTCACAATGAGCAGTTCTTC
cdr3_aa: CASSFEEIHNEQFF
j_call: TRBJ2-1
v_call: TRBV11-3
d_call: NA
clone_size: NA

cdr3_nt: TGTGCCAGTACCCGGGACAGCTTGAACACTGAAGCTTTCTTT
cdr3_aa: CASTRDSLNTEAFF
j_call: TRBJ1-1
v_call: TRBV19
d_call: TRBD1
clone_size: NA

cdr3_nt: TGTGCCAGCAGCCAAGAACTAGCGGTGGGGAATGAGCAGTTCTTC
cdr3_aa: CASSQELAVGNEQFF
j_call: TRBJ2-1
v_call: TRBV3-1
d_call: TRBD2
clone_size: NA